Sequencing of this T cell receptor beta chain was carried out in a study of blood T cells in healthy people across ages. The V and J ends lost 6 bases and 4 bases respectively, with 18 bases between them. CDR1 and CDR2 from the germline V gene are MNHEY and SVGAGI. The CDR3 has 15 residues. In this sample, this clonotype turned up a few times. With a J-beta primer mix and a sample-barcoded 5' primer, a second PCR ran about 6 to 11 cycles. TCRdb ran MiXCR on the 5' RACE reads and lists one entry per CDR3 protein. The table includes about 640,000 distinct CDR3 sequences, roughly three fifths detected once.

The gene calls are TRBV6-5 and TRBJ2-5; the D is unclear. The clonotype was recovered from a man in his sixties in good health. Sequenced material: blood. The chain's CDR3 is CASRVHPWVRETQYF. CDR3 bases: TGTGCCAGCAGAGTACACCCGTGGGTCCGAGAGACCCAGTACTTC.